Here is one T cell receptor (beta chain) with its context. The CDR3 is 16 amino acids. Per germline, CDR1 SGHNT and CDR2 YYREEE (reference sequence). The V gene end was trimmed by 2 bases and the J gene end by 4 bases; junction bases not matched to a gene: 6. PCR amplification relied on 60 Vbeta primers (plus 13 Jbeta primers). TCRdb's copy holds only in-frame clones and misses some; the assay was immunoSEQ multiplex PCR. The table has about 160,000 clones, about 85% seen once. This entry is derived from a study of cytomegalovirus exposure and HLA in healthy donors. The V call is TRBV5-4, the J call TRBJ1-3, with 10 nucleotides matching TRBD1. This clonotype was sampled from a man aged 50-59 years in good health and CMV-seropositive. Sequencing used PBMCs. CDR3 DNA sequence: TGTGCCAGCAGCTTACGAGGACAGGGGGGAGGAAACACCATATATTTT. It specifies CASSLRGQGGGNTIYF.